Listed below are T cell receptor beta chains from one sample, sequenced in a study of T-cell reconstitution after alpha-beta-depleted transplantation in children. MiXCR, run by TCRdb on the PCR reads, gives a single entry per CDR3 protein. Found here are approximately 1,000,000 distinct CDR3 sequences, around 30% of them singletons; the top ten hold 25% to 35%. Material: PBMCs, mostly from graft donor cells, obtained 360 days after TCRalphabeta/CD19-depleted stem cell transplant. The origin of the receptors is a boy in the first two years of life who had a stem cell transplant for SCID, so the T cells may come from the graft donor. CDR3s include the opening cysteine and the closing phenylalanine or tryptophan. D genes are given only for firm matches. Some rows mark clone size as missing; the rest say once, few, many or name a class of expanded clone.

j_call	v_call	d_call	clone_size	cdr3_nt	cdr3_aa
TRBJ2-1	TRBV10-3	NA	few	TGTGCCATCAGTGAGCGAACTGAGCAGTTCTTC	CAISERTEQFF
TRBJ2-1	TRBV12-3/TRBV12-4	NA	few	TGTGCCAGCAGTTTTGCGGGTGGAGTCAATGAGCAGTTCTTC	CASSFAGGVNEQFF
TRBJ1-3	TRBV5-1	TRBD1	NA	TGCGCCAGCACGTTCGGGGACAGGGTCGCTGGAAACACCATATATTTT	CASTFGDRVAGNTIYF
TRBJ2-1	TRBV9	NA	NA	TGTGCCAGCAGCGCTGACAATGAGCAGTTCTTC	CASSADNEQFF
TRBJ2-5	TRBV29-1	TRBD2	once	TGCAGCGTTGAAACGGCGGGGGGGGTCGAGACCCAGTACTTC	CSVETAGGVETQYF
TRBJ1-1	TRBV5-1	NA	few	TGCGCCAGCAGCTTGGGCCCCGGGGAAACTGAAGCTTTCTTT	CASSLGPGETEAFF
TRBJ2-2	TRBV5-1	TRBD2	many	TGCGCCAGCAGCTTAACCCCTAGCGGGGGGGCGAACACCGGGGAGCTGTTTTTT	CASSLTPSGGANTGELFF
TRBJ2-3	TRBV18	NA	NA	TGTGCCAGCTCACCGAGGAGCATTGCAGCCGATACGCAGTATTTT	CASSPRSIAADTQYF
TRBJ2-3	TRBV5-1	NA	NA	TGCGCCAGCAGCTTGGCTGGAAGATCTGGCACAGATACGCAGTATTTT	CASSLAGRSGTDTQYF
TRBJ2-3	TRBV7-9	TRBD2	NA	TGTGCCAGCAGCCCTCCGACTAGCGGGTTCACAGATACGCAGTATTTT	CASSPPTSGFTDTQYF
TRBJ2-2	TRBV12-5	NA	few	TGTGCTAGTGGTTTGCTCGACAGGAACACCGGGGAGCTGTTTTTT	CASGLLDRNTGELFF
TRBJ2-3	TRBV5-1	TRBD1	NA	TGCGCCAGCAGTACCGGACAGGTGGGGGATACGCAGTATTTT	CASSTGQVGDTQYF
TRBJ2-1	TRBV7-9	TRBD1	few	TGTGCCAGCAGCGAAGACTACCGGGACAGGGGCACCAATGAGCAGTTCTTC	CASSEDYRDRGTNEQFF
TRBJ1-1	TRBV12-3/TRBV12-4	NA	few	TGTGCCAGCACCGAGGATCAAGCAGCTTTCTTT	CASTEDQAAFF
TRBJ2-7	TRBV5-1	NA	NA	TGCGCCAGCAGCCCTACTCCTGATGCTAAAGAGTACTTC	CASSPTPDAKEYF
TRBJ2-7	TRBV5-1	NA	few	TGCGCCAGCAGCCCAATACCCGGGACGGGTTTGTACGAGCAGTACTTC	CASSPIPGTGLYEQYF
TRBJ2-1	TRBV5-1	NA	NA	TGCGCCAGCAGCTTGGAGCTCCTCAGGGAGCAGTTCTTC	CASSLELLREQFF
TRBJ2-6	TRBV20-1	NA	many	TGCAGTGCTAGGAGGTTCACCCAGGGAACTGGGGCCAACGTCCTGACTTTC	CSARRFTQGTGANVLTF
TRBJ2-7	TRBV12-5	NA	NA	TGTGCTAGTGGTTTGATGTCAGGAGGGAGAGAGCAGTACTTC	CASGLMSGGREQYF
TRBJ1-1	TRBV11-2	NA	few	TGTGCCAGCAGCGAAACGCCAGGGTCCAGGGCTGAAGCTTTCTTT	CASSETPGSRAEAFF
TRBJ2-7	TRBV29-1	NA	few	TGCAGCGTTGAAGAAGGGAAGGGGCAGTACTTC	CSVEEGKGQYF
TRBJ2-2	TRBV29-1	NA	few	TGCAGCGCTGGGACGAACCCCCCGAACACCGGGGAGCTGTTTTTT	CSAGTNPPNTGELFF
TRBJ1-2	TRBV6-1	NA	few	TGTGCCAGCAGGAAGACAGGATCTAACTATGGCTACACCTTC	CASRKTGSNYGYTF
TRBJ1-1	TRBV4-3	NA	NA	TGCGCCAGCAGCCAAAGTCCCGGCAGGAACACTGAAGCTTTCTTT	CASSQSPGRNTEAFF
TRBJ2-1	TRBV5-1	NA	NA	TGCGCCAGCAGCTTGGGGGGGAGTAGCTCCTACAATGAGCAGTTCTTC	CASSLGGSSSYNEQFF
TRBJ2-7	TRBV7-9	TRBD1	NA	TGTGCCAGCAGCTTGGGGGACAGGGTCAATCCTTACGAGCAGTACTTC	CASSLGDRVNPYEQYF
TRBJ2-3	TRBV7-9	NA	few	TGTGCCAGCAGCGTCCAGTTATCCGGACACGGCACAGATACGCAGTATTTT	CASSVQLSGHGTDTQYF
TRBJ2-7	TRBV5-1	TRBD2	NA	TGCGCCAGCAGCTCCGTTATAGCGGGTCTTTCCTACGAGCAGTACTTC	CASSSVIAGLSYEQYF
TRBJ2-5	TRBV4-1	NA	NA	TGCGCCAGCAGCCACCCCCTGGCAGGGAAACAGACCCAGTACTTC	CASSHPLAGKQTQYF
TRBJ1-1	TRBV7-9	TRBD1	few	TGTGCCAGCAGCCCCCAGGGGGTACGTGGGAACACTGAAGCTTTCTTT	CASSPQGVRGNTEAFF
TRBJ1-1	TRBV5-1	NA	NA	TGCGCCAGCTCCAACGGCGGGGACACTGAAGCTTTCTTT	CASSNGGDTEAFF
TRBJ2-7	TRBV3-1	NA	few	TGTGCCAGCAGCCAAGAGACCCACTCCTACGAGCAGTACTTC	CASSQETHSYEQYF
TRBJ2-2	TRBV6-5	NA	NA	TGTGCCAGCAGTTACTTAGGGGTCGGGGGGGAGCTGTTTTTT	CASSYLGVGGELFF
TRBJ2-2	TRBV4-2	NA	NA	TGTGCCAGCAGCCAAGTGATGGGGACGTCGTCCGGGGAGCTGTTTTTT	CASSQVMGTSSGELFF
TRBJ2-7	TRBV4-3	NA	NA	TGCGCCAGCAGCCAAGAGGGGGTCCGAGGCGAGCAGTACTTC	CASSQEGVRGEQYF
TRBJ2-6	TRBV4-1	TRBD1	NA	TGCGCCAGCAGCCAGGGCAAAGACAGGGCTGGGGCCAACGTCCTGACTTTC	CASSQGKDRAGANVLTF
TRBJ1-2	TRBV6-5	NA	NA	TGTGCCAGCAGGTCCTGGGTCGGCTACACCTTC	CASRSWVGYTF
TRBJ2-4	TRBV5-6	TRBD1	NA	TGTGCCAGCAGCTACATTCGGGCAGGGGGAAACATTCAGTACTTC	CASSYIRAGGNIQYF